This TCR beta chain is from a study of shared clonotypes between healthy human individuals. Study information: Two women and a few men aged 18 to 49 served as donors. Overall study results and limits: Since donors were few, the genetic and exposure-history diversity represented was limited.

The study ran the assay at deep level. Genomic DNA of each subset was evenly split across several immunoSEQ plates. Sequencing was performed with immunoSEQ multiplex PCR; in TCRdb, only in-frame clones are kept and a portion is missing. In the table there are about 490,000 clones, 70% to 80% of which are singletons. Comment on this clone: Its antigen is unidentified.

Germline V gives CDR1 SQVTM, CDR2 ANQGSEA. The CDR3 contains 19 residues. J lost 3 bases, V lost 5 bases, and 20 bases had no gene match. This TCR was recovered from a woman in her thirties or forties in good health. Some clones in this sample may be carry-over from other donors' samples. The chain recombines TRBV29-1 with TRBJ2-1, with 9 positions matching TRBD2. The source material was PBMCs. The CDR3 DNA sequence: TGCAGCGTTCCCCCAGGGACTAGCAGTCTAGGAGCGGACTACAATGAGCAGTTCTTC. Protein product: CSVPPGTSSLGADYNEQFF.